This T cell receptor beta chain was profiled in a study of T cells after yellow fever vaccination. This clonotype came up a few times. Unmatched junction bases numbered 5, after V lost 2 bases and J lost 7 bases. CDR1 is MNHEY and CDR2 is SVGAGI in the germline V gene. This CDR3 spans 14 amino acids. TCRdb redid the calling of the 5' RACE reads with MiXCR, one entry per CDR3 protein. The sample contains 500,000 to 650,000 distinct CDR3 sequences, approximately 16% of which appear only once. This material consisted of PBMCs, taken 5 days after the first yellow fever vaccination. The clonotype originates from a man younger than 35 who received the YFV17D yellow fever vaccine. This chain connects TRBV6-5 to TRBJ2-4; 7 nucleotides align to TRBD2. CDR3: CASSYPGEGNIQYF. The CDR3 DNA is TGTGCCAGCAGTTACCCTGGGGAGGGCAACATTCAGTACTTC.